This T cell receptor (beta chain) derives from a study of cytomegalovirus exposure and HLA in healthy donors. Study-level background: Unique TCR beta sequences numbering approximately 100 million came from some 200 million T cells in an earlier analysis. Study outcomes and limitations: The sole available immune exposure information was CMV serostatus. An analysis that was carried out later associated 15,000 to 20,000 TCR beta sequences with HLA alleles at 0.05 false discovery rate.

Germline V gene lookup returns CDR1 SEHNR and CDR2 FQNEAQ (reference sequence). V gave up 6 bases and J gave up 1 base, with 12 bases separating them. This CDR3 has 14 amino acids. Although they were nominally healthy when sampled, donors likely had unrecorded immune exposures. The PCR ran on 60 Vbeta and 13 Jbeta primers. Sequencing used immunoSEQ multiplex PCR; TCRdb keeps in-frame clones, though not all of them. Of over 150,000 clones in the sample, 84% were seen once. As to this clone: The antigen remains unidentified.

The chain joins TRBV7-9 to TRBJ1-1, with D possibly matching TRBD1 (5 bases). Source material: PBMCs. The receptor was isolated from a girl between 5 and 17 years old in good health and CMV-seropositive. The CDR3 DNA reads TGTGCCAGCAGACCAGGACATTGGAACACTGAAGCTTTCTTT. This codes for CASRPGHWNTEAFF.